The 29 T cell receptor beta chains below come from one sample, sequenced in a study of cytomegalovirus exposure and HLA in healthy donors. 13 Jbeta primers and 60 Vbeta primers were used for the PCR. The protocol was immunoSEQ multiplex PCR, while the TCRdb copy is restricted to in-frame clones and leaves out a portion. The data show some 130,000 clones, and the top ten clones hold less than 2%. Sequenced input: PBMCs. These receptors originate from a middle-aged woman in good health and CMV-seronegative.

The V and J genes are TRBV9 and TRBJ1-2, with D tentatively TRBD1 (5 bases). The length of the CDR3 is 16 residues. Trimming removed 4 bases from V and 9 bases from J, with 25 bases in between. Germline lookup yields CDR1 SGDLS and CDR2 YYNGEE. For the CDR3, the DNA is TGTGCCAGCAGCCGCCTGGTAGTGACAGCGTATTCTAGCTACACCTTC. Amino acid sequence: CASSRLVVTAYSSYTF.

Turning to this clone: One end of the junction fails to match germline, which may point to a read error. Different DNA sequences within this sample yield the same CDR3. This rearrangement joins TRBV28 to TRBJ1-6; a weak D match, TRBD1 (5 bases). From germline, CDR1 is MDHEN and CDR2 SYDVKM. The CDR3 is 14 amino acids. The CDR3 DNA reads TGTGCCAGCAGTCAGCAGGGTAATAATTCACCCCTCCACTTC. It encodes CASSQQGNNSPLHF.

The V call is TRBV5-1, the J call TRBJ2-1; D is undetermined. The germline V and J ends were trimmed by 0 bases and 5 bases, with 6 bases remaining between them. Per the germline V gene, CDR1 is SGHRS and CDR2 is YFSETQ. The CDR3 covers 13 residues. This chain's CDR3 is CASSLATDNEQFF. CDR3 sequence (DNA): TGCGCCAGCAGCTTGGCCACTGACAATGAGCAGTTCTTC.

This rearrangement joins TRBV9 to TRBJ1-3; D unresolved. Germline CDR1 is SGDLS and CDR2 is YYNGEE. V was cut by 3 bases and J by 4 bases, with 11 bases left in between. CDR3 size: 14 residues. CDR3 loop: CASSGGREGNTIYF. The DNA of the CDR3 is TGTGCCAGCAGCGGAGGAAGAGAGGGAAACACCATATATTTT.

The rearrangement joins TRBV27 to TRBJ2-3, with D unclear. There are 14 residues in the CDR3. From germline, CDR1 is MNHEY and CDR2 SMNVEV (reference sequence). V dropped 3 bases and J dropped 4 bases, with 11 bases sitting between them. The CDR3 DNA reads as TGTGCCAGCAGTTTCGGCGGCGCCCCAGATACGCAGTATTTT. It codes for CASSFGGAPDTQYF.

CDR3 sequence reads: CASSPDRDTEAFF. DNA for the CDR3: TGTGCCAGCAGCCCGGACAGGGACACTGAAGCTTTCTTT. This chain links TRBV11-3 with TRBJ1-1; 8 nucleotides line up with TRBD1. The V and J ends lost 5 bases and 3 bases, in that order; junction bases with no gene match: 2. The CDR3 has 13 amino acids. Germline V gives CDR1 SGHNT, CDR2 YENEEA.

Worth noting for this clone: Other DNA sequences in this sample translate to the same CDR3. This chain connects TRBV4-1 to TRBJ1-1; unclear D gene. The CDR3 is made up of 18 amino acids. Germline V gene data show CDR1 as MGHRA and CDR2 as YSYEKL. Trimming left V 4 bases short and J 4 bases short, with 25 bases between. The CDR3 loop reads CASSLQKEVRVGGTEAFF. Here the CDR3 DNA reads TGCGCCAGCAGCCTCCAAAAAGAAGTTCGGGTGGGTGGCACTGAAGCTTTCTTT.

The chain uses TRBV14 and TRBJ1-2; possibly TRBD1 for D (6 bases). CDR1 is SGHDN and CDR2 is FVKESK in the germline V gene. V gave up 3 bases and J gave up 8 bases, with 34 bases separating them. The CDR3 length is 20 residues. CDR3 residues: CASSHGARGSYRDLSTGYTF. CDR3 nucleotide sequence: TGTGCCAGCAGCCATGGCGCAAGGGGGTCTTACAGAGACCTCTCGACAGGCTACACCTTC.

The V call is TRBV9, the J call TRBJ1-3, with 10 bases identical to TRBD1. With 5 bases clipped from V and 3 bases from J, the junction kept 11 bases outside the gene matches. This CDR3 has 17 amino acids. CDR1 is SGDLS and CDR2 is YYNGEE in the germline V gene. CDR3 DNA: TGTGCCAGCAGTATCCACGGGACAGGGGTAAATGGAAACACCATATATTTT. Encoded protein: CASSIHGTGVNGNTIYF.

The chain couples TRBV6-9 to TRBJ2-1, with 14 bases identical to TRBD2. V was pared by 0 bases and J by 4 bases, with 11 bases of the junction left unmatched. The germline CDR1 and CDR2 sequences are MNHGY and SVAAGI. The CDR3 totals 20 residues. The CDR3 nucleotides read TGTGCCAGCAGTTATTCGAAACACAGGACTAGCGGGGGGCCTTACAATGAGCAGTTCTTC. Its translation is CASSYSKHRTSGGPYNEQFF.

The V and J genes are TRBV19 and TRBJ1-6; D gene unclear. This CDR3 region has 16 residues. Per germline, CDR1 LNHDA and CDR2 SQIVND (reference sequence). V was cut by 3 bases and J by 0 bases, with 9 bases left in between. The CDR3 protein is CASSMTASSYNSPLHF. In nucleotides, the CDR3 is TGTGCCAGTAGTATGACTGCCAGCTCCTATAATTCACCCCTCCACTTT.

J is TRBJ1-2 and V is TRBV6-5; D gene unclear. V lost 2 bases, J lost 4 bases, and 11 bases lay in between. The CDR3 totals 14 residues. Germline CDR1 and CDR2: MNHEY and SVGAGI. The CDR3 sequence is CASSYGQEGYGYTF. DNA of the CDR3: TGTGCCAGCAGTTACGGGCAGGAGGGCTATGGCTACACCTTC.

The rearrangement uses TRBV9 and TRBJ2-3; a weak D match, TRBD2 (6 bases). V dropped 5 bases and J dropped 1 base, with 14 bases sitting between them. CDR1 is SGDLS, CDR2 YYNGEE, per germline. The CDR3 spans 15 residues. Written as DNA, the CDR3 is TGTGCCAGCAGGGACGGGACTGCCCGCACAGATACGCAGTATTTT. Translated: CASRDGTARTDTQYF.

This chain's CDR3 is CSVVGARGPQYF. The DNA for the CDR3 is TGCAGCGTTGTAGGCGCTAGAGGTCCGCAGTATTTT. The chain links TRBV29-1 to TRBJ2-3; D not certain. The V end lost 4 bases, the J end lost 10 bases, and 15 bases lay between the germline ends. The CDR3 runs 12 residues. The V gene's germline CDR1 is SQVTM and CDR2 ANQGSEA.

This chain links TRBV11-2 with TRBJ2-7; D uncertain. The CDR3 spans 14 residues. Deletions cut 0 bases from V and 3 bases from J, with 9 bases between. The germline gives CDR1 SGHAT, CDR2 FQNNGV. The DNA of the CDR3 is TGTGCCAGCAGCTTAGATCCCACCGACTACGAGCAGTACGTC. This encodes CASSLDPTDYEQYV.

The chain combines TRBV19 with TRBJ2-6; the match to TRBD1 covers 10 bases. Germline trimming cut 5 bases from V and 0 bases from J; bases unmatched to any gene: 7. The CDR3 is 18 amino acids. Germline V gene lookup returns CDR1 LNHDA and CDR2 SQIVND (reference sequence). CDR3 nucleotides: TGTGCCAGTAGTCGAGGAGGGACAGGGGACTCTGGGGCCAACGTCCTGACTTTC. Amino acids: CASSRGGTGDSGANVLTF.

The rearrangement links TRBV14 to TRBJ1-2; no clear D gene. The CDR3 spans 13 residues. V lost 1 base to trimming and J lost 4 bases, with 7 bases between them. The germline V gene encodes CDR1 SGHDN and CDR2 FVKESK. In DNA form, the CDR3 reads TGTGCCAGCAGCCAAGGGCAGGCCTATGGCTACACCTTC. This encodes CASSQGQAYGYTF.

The rearrangement links TRBV6-1 to TRBJ2-7, with 7 bases aligning to TRBD1. V lost 8 bases and J lost 1; bases outside the gene matches: 2. CDR3 length: 12 residues. Germline V gives CDR1 MNHNS, CDR2 SASEGT. This CDR3 is CASGTASYEQYV. CDR3 coding DNA: TGTGCCAGCGGGACAGCTTCCTACGAGCAGTACGTC.

The chain couples TRBV20-1 to TRBJ2-7; TRBD2 matches 8 bases. This CDR3 is 11 amino acids long. J was trimmed by 6 bases and V by 3 bases; bases with no gene match: 1. Germline CDR1 is DFQATT and CDR2 is SNEGSKA (reference sequence). The CDR3 DNA follows: TGCAGTGCTAGGGCGGGAGGCGAGCAGTACTTC. It yields the protein CSARAGGEQYF.

The genes are TRBV9 and TRBJ2-3, with D tentatively TRBD2 (6 bases). This CDR3 is 12 amino acids long. Germline V lookup: CDR1 SGDLS, CDR2 YYNGEE. V shed 4 bases and J shed 6 bases, with 9 bases lying between them. The CDR3 DNA follows: TGTGCCAGCAGCACCCGGGGGGATACGCAGTATTTT. Translation gives CASSTRGDTQYF.

The chain uses TRBV19 and TRBJ1-5; a possible D gene is TRBD1 (6 bases). V was clipped by 7 bases and J by 2 bases, with 18 bases between them. Germline V lookup: CDR1 LNHDA, CDR2 SQIVND (reference sequence). The CDR3 is made up of 16 amino acids. The CDR3 is CASNLWGTLGNQPQHF. The CDR3 DNA follows: TGTGCCAGTAACCTGTGGGGGACACTGGGCAATCAGCCCCAGCATTTT.

The chain combines TRBV28 with TRBJ1-1, with 7 bases fitting TRBD1. Per the germline V gene, CDR1 is MDHEN and CDR2 is SYDVKM. This CDR3 is built from 13 residues. Trimming removed 11 bases from V and 8 bases from J; junction bases left unmatched: 14. The CDR3 sequence: CAGKRDRIEEAFF. The CDR3 nucleotides are TGTGCCGGTAAGAGGGACAGAATAGAAGAAGCTTTCTTT.

J is TRBJ2-3 and V is TRBV6-4, with D maybe TRBD2 (5 bases). The V end was cut by 3 bases, the J end by 7 bases, with 8 bases between. Per germline, CDR1 MRHNA and CDR2 SNTAGT. The CDR3 covers 12 residues. The DNA for the CDR3 is TGTGCCAGCAGTGAAACGGGGTATACGCAGTATTTT. It is translated as CASSETGYTQYF.

In DNA form, the CDR3 reads TGTGCCAGCAGTACCACAGGGGGCGAGGGCAATCAGCCCCAGCATTTT. Its translation is CASSTTGGEGNQPQHF. The genes are TRBV28 and TRBJ1-5; 9 bases are shared with TRBD1. The J segment lost 2 bases and the V segment lost 5 bases, leaving 7 bases of the junction unmatched. The CDR3 runs 16 residues. The V gene's germline CDR1 is MDHEN and CDR2 SYDVKM. Combining the CDR3 with reference TRBV28 and TRBJ1-5 gives the whole variable domain DVKVTQSSRYLVKRTGEKVFLECVQDMDHENMFWYRQDPGLGLRLIYFSYDVKMKEKGDIPEGYSVSREKKERFSLILESASTNQTSMYLCASSTTGGEGNQPQHFGDGTRLSIL.

This chain joins TRBV2 and TRBJ1-5; TRBD1 agrees at 8 bases. Germline CDR1 SNHLY, CDR2 FYNNEI. CDR3 length: 14 amino acids. The trim removed 5 bases at V and 3 bases at J, leaving 3 bases unmatched. CDR3 DNA: TGTGCCAGCAGTTGGACAGGGCTCAATCAGCCCCAGCATTTT. The encoded protein is CASSWTGLNQPQHF.

This chain connects TRBV2 to TRBJ1-3; possible D gene TRBD1, 5 bases. This CDR3 region has 14 residues. Germline assignment: CDR1 SNHLY and CDR2 FYNNEI. Trimming removed 6 bases at V and 2 bases at J, with 11 bases between. In DNA form, the CDR3 reads TGTGCCAGCAGCGAGCCCAGGGCTGGAAACACCATATATTTT. Amino acids: CASSEPRAGNTIYF.

The V call is TRBV5-1, the J call TRBJ2-6; maybe TRBD2 (6 bases). V lost 4 bases to trimming and J lost 1 base, with 18 bases between them. The CDR3 is made up of 18 amino acids. CDR1 and CDR2 from the germline V gene are SGHRS and YFSETQ. CDR3 residues: CASSPRGGALSGANVLTF. CDR3 nucleotide sequence: TGCGCCAGCAGCCCTCGCGGAGGGGCGTTGTCTGGGGCCAACGTCCTGACTTTC.

V and J are TRBV5-1 and TRBJ1-3, with 7 bases lining up with TRBD1. The CDR3 extends over 15 amino acids. Germline V gene sequence: CDR1 SGHRS, CDR2 YFSETQ. The ends lost 0 bases at V and 8 bases at J; junction bases unmatched: 8. In DNA form, the CDR3 reads TGCGCCAGCAGCTTGGTAGGGGGCTTCGGTGACACCATATATTTT. Protein sequence: CASSLVGGFGDTIYF.

The rearrangement joins TRBV20-1 to TRBJ1-2, with D tentatively TRBD1 (6 bases). Germline loops: CDR1 DFQATT, CDR2 SNEGSKA (reference sequence). The CDR3 has 10 residues. CDR3 nucleotide sequence: TGCAAAGCCGACAGGTTGGGCTACACCTTC. Translating gives CKADRLGYTF.